These T cell receptor beta chains were read from a single sample in a study of regulatory and conventional T cells in RAG deficiency. This table comes from immunoSEQ multiplex PCR, and its TCRdb copy is limited to in-frame clones, with some not included. This sample has roughly 350 clones, with 90% found just once. Sequencing was performed on Tregs sorted from blood. Every receptor here comes from a human donor with RAG deficiency presenting as severe combined immunodeficiency. Both conserved end residues are part of each CDR3.

J,V,CDR3
TRBJ2-7,TRBV25-1,CASSGLQGNEQYF
TRBJ2-7,TRBV7-2,CASSPKIYYEQYF
TRBJ1-3,TRBV21-1,CASRLGLLQHARNTIYF
TRBJ2-7,TRBV5-1,CASSLYRGDYEQYF
TRBJ1-5,TRBV9,CASSVDSAGQPQHF
TRBJ2-3,TRBV30,CAWSVNPDTQYF
TRBJ1-2,TRBV6-1,CASRVDLQHGYTF
TRBJ2-7,TRBV7-3,CASSFRDSHEQYF
TRBJ2-6,TRBV12-5,CASGCQRAGQSRANVLTF
TRBJ1-2,TRBV11-3,CASSQPDDLGKIYGYTF
TRBJ1-2,TRBV8-2,CGKKKRIRKTYGYTF
TRBJ1-3,TRBV21-1,CASRRTMLQHARNTIYF
TRBJ2-6,TRBV4-2,CASSELYKVQSRANVLTF
TRBJ2-5,TRBV11-2,CASSFSFLETQYF
TRBJ2-3,TRBV5-1,CASSLWVPSTDTQYF
TRBJ1-2,TRBV2,CASREGGVGYTF
TRBJ2-7,TRBV6-8,CASSRGDYEQYF
TRBJ2-7,TRBV7-9,CASSGTGPYEQYF
TRBJ1-2,TRBV4-2,CASSPRAQAPNYGYTF
TRBJ2-7,TRBV7-6,CASSLAGAGSYEQYF
TRBJ1-6,TRBV10-3,CAIRPGGGYSPLHF
TRBJ2-6,TRBV11-3,CASSQDRSSGANVLTF
TRBJ2-1,TRBV7-9,CASSYYNEQFF
TRBJ2-7,TRBV20-1,CSARGQEGVYF
TRBJ2-7,TRBV6-5,CASSYFWVRGHEQYF
TRBJ2-3,TRBV2,CASSNRGKQYF
TRBJ2-1,TRBV7-2,CASNYYIGHEQFF
TRBJ1-2,TRBV29-1,CSVDPQGGGYTF
TRBJ1-2,TRBV9,CASSSRHTTNYGYTF
TRBJ2-4,TRBV7-2,CASGHWKSRNIQYF
TRBJ2-6,TRBV6-6,CASRGGGPSGANVLTF
TRBJ1-1,TRBV14,CASSPSLNTEAFF
TRBJ1-3,TRBV2,CASSIIYGNTIYF
TRBJ2-7,TRBV5-1,CASSFVPASSSYEQYF
TRBJ1-2,TRBV7-8,CASSFYRDTYGYTF
TRBJ1-2,TRBV7-2,CASSLTGEGGGYTF
TRBJ1-6,TRBV18,CASSPAGRSSYNSPLHF
TRBJ1-2,TRBV7-8,CASSDKRFRSVDYGYTF
TRBJ2-6,TRBV6-1,CASSVGDYAQSRANVLTF
TRBJ1-4,TRBV7-9,CASSLGSGAPFGNEKLFF
TRBJ1-2,TRBV11-2,CASSFGIFYGYTF
TRBJ2-3,TRBV5-1,CASSLVGSTDTQYF
TRBJ2-2,TRBV6-5,CASSSGGLNTGELFF
TRBJ2-3,TRBV9,CASSAGTGYTDTQYF
TRBJ2-3,TRBV7-2,CASSPTSGPDTQYF